Below are 6 T cell receptor beta chains sequenced from a single sample in a study of T-cell memory formation after mild COVID-19. TCRdb passed the 5' RACE reads through MiXCR, listing each CDR3 protein once. The sample lists hundreds of thousands of distinct CDR3 sequences, more than 15% occurring once. Sequenced input: PBMCs or a T cell subset sorted from them (not recorded which). The receptors here all came from a man younger than 30 who had mild COVID-19 (a few samples of this study predate the infection). Cell type and time point are not known.

The chain uses TRBV4-2 and TRBJ2-1, with TRBD2 identical over 10 bases. The CDR3 loop spans 15 amino acids. Unmatched junction bases numbered 11, after V lost 5 bases and J lost 10 bases. The germline V gene encodes CDR1 LGHNA and CDR2 YNFKEQ. The CDR3 sequence: CASSLKRGGFEEQFF. CDR3 nucleotides: TGTGCCAGCAGCTTGAAGCGGGGGGGTTTTGAGGAGCAGTTCTTC.

This clonotype appeared a single time. The chain carries TRBV5-1 and TRBJ2-1, with TRBD1 matching over 8 bases. This CDR3 comprises 15 residues. Trimming removed 6 bases from V and 6 bases from J; junction bases left unmatched: 11. Germline assignment: CDR1 SGHRS and CDR2 YFSETQ. The CDR3 region is CASNLRTGPANEQFF. CDR3 nucleotides: TGCGCCAGCAACTTAAGGACAGGGCCTGCCAATGAGCAGTTCTTC.

This clonotype was counted between two and nine times. DNA for the CDR3: TGTGCCAGCAGCTTAGGACTAGCGGGGGGGACGAGCCCAGATACGCAGTATTTT. Translating gives CASSLGLAGGTSPDTQYF. The chain is built from TRBV7-3 and TRBJ2-3, with 15 bases fitting TRBD2. From germline, CDR1 is SGHTA and CDR2 FQGTGA. The ends lost 2 bases at V and 4 bases at J; junction bases unmatched: 7. The length of the CDR3 is 18 residues.

The V call is TRBV6-6, the J call TRBJ1-2, with TRBD1 matching 8 bases. Germline V gene lookup returns CDR1 MNHNY and CDR2 SVGAGI (reference sequence). J was trimmed by 7 bases and V by 7 bases; bases with no gene match: 5. This CDR3 region has 12 residues. The CDR3, as DNA: TGTGCCAGCACCCAGGGGGCCCTTGGCTACACCTTC. This sequence encodes CASTQGALGYTF.

This clonotype was picked up many times. The chain carries TRBV11-2 and TRBJ1-1; 8 positions agree with TRBD1. Trimming cost V 4 bases and J 1 base; bases outside gene matches: 2. The CDR3 covers 14 residues. Germline V gives CDR1 SGHAT, CDR2 FQNNGV. The DNA of the CDR3 is TGTGCCAGCAGCTGGACAGGGACGAACACTGAAGCTTTCTTT. It yields the protein CASSWTGTNTEAFF.

The chain recombines TRBV4-3 with TRBJ1-6; the D is unclear. The V gene lost 0 bases and the J gene lost 7 bases, with 16 bases spanning the gap. Looked up from germline, CDR1 is LGHNA and CDR2 is YSLEER. The CDR3 contains 17 residues. CDR3 amino acids: CASSQDPRRGGNSPLHF. The CDR3 DNA follows: TGCGCCAGCAGCCAAGATCCCCGTCGGGGAGGCAATTCACCCCTCCACTTT.